The present T cell receptor (beta chain) was sequenced within a study of neoadjuvant nivolumab and ipilimumab in lung cancer. Clones were read by immunoSEQ multiplex PCR, and TCRdb kept only the in-frame ones, dropping some. The data hold about 8,800 clones, with 84% observed a single time. Germline-derived CDR1 and CDR2 are MNHEY and SVGAGI. Between the trimmed V and J ends, which lost 5 bases and 8 bases, there was a span of 15 bases. The CDR3 totals 13 residues. This rearrangement joins TRBV6-5 to TRBJ1-2; perhaps TRBD1 as D (5 bases). The sequence was obtained from an adult with non-small cell lung cancer. Sequenced here: tumor tissue, sampled after neoadjuvant nivolumab, alone or with ipilimumab, at or shortly before surgery. Written as DNA, the CDR3 is TGTGCCAGCAGTCCAACTTCCAGGGACGGCTACACCTTC. It yields the protein CASSPTSRDGYTF.